The TCR beta chain described here comes from a study of T cells expressing NK-cell markers. Study context: Repertoire data for TCR beta were derived from sorted T cells (CD3+CD56+NKG2C+, CD3+CD56+NKG2C- and CD3+CD56-NKG2C+). HCMV seropositivity marked seven of the eight sequenced donors; one was seronegative.

Findings and limits, study-wide: In several donors, these clonotypes also led the CD3+CD56-NKG2C+ fraction. NKG2C+ dominant clonotypes from 5 to 7 donors made up about 1.0-7.0% of CD8+ T cells.

Germline V gives CDR1 LNHNV, CDR2 YYDKDF (reference sequence). This CDR3 region has 15 residues. Comment on this clonotype: The antigen is undetermined.

TCRdb re-called the 5' RACE reads; every CDR3 protein appears as one record, without DNA. This table holds around 470,000 distinct CDR3 sequences. The V call is TRBV15, the J call TRBJ1-1. Sequenced sample: blood T cells: a sorted CD56 or NKG2C T cell subset, CD4+ or CD8+ T cells, or bulk PBMC T cells (not recorded which). The receptor's source is a woman in her forties or fifties in good health. CDR3 protein: CATSRDFGRTAEAFF.